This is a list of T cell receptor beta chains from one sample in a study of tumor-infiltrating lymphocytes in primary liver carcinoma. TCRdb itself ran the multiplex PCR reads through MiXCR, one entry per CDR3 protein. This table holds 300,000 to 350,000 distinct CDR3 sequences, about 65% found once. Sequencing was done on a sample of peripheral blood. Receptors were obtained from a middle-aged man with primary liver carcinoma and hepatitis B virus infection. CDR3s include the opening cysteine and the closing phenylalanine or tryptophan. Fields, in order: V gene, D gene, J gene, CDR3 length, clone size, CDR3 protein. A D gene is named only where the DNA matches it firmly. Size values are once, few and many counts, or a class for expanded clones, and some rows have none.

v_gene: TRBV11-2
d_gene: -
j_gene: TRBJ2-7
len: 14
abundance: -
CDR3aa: CASSPGQLAYEQCF

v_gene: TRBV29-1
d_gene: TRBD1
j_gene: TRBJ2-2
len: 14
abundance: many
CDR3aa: CSVEGQANTGELFF

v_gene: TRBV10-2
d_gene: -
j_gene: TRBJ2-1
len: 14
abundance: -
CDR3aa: CASSDKGGYNEQFF

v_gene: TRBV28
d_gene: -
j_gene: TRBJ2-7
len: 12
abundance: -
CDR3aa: CASSFSPSDQYF

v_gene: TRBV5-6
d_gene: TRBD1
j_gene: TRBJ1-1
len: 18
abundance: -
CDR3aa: CASSLGARDRGTSAEAFF

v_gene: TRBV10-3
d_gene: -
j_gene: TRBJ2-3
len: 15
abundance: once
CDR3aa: CAISGAEEVTDTQYF

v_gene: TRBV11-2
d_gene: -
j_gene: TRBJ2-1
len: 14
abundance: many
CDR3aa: CASSFSHGSNEQFF

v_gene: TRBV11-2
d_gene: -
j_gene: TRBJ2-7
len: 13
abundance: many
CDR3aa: CASSSNQSYEQYF

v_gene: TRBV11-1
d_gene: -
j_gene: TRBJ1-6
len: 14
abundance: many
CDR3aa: CASSLGFGNSPLHF

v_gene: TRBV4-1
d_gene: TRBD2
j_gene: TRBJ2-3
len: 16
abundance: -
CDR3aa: CASSQVLAGGTDTQYF

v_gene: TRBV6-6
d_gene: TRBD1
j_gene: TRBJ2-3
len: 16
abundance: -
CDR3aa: CDSSYLGTGATDTQYF

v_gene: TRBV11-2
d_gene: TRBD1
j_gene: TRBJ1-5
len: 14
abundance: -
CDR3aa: CASIPGQGNQPQHF

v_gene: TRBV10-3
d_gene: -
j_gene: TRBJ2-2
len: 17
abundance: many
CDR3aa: CAISESKQALNTGELFF

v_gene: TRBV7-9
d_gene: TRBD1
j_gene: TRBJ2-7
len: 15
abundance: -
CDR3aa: CASSHPGQSSHEQYF

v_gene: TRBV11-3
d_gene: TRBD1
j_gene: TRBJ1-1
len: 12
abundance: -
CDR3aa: CASSSGQDEAFF

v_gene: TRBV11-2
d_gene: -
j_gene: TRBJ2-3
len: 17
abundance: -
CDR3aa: CASSWGRAGGDTDTQYF

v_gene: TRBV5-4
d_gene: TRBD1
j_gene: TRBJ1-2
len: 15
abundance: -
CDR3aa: CASSGEVQGDYGYTF

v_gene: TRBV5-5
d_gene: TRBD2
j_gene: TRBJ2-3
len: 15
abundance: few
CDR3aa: CASTPGGLAADTQYF

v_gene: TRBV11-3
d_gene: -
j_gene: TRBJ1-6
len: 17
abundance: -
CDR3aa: CAGSLDAAGRENSPLHF

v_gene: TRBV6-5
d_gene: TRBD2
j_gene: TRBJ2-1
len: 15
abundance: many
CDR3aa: CASSYGGTNYNEQFF

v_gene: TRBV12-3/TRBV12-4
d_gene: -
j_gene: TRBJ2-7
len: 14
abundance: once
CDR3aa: CASQLGIGTHEQYF

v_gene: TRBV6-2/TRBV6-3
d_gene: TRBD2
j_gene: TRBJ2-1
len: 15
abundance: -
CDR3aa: CAGSKLAGDYNEQFF

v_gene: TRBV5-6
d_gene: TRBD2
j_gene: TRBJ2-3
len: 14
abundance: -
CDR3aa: CASCPTSGTDTQYF

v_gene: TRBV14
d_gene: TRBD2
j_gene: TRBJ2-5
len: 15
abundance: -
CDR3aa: CASSHGLAPQETQYF

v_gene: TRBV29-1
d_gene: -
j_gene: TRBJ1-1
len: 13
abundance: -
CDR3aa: CSILQTQNTEAFF

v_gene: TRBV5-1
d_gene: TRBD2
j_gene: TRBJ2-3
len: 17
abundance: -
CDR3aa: CASSPLTSGASTDTQYF

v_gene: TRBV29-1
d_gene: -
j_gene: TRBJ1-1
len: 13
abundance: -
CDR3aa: CSIDESGYTEAFF

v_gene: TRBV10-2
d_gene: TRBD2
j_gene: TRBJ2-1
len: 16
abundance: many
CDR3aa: CASSGVGLAGLGEQFF

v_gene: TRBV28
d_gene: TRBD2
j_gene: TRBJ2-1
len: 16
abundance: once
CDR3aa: CASSFLSGGTYNEQFF

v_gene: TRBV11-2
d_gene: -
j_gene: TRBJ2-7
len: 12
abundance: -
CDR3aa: CASKQGGYERHF

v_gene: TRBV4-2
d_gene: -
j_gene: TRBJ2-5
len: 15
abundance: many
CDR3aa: CASSPRWQNQETQYF

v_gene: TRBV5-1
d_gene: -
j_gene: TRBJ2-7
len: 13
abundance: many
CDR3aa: CASSLLGSYEQYF

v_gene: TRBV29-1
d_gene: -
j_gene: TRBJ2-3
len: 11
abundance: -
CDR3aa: CSVPQRVTQYF

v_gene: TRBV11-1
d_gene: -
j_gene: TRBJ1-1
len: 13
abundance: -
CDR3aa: CASSRGRNTETFF

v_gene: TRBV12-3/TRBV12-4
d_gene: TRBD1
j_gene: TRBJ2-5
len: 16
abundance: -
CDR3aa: CASSRGQATSQETQYF

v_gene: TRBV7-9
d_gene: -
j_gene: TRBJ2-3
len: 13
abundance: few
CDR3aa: CASSLYGRDTQYF

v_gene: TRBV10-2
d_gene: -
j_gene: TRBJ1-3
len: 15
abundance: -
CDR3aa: CASNGGSLSGNTVYF

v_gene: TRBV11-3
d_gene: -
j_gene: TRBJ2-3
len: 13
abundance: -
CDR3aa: CASSPTGTYTQYF

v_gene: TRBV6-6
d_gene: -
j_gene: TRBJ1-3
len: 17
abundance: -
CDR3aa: CASSPGGLSISGSTIYF

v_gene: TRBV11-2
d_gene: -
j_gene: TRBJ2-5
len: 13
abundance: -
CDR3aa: CASSTYTQETQYF

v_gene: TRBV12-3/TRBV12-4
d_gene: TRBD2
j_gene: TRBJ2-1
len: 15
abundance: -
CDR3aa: CASSGSGRIDNEQFF

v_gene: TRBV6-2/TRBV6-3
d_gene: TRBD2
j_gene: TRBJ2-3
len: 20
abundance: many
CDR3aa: CASSYSTGLAGLRSTDTQYF